These 3 T cell receptor beta chains came from one sample sequenced in a study of blood T cell repertoires in COVID-19. The repertoire was sequenced with immunoSEQ multiplex PCR; TCRdb's copy has only in-frame clones and lacks some. Of around 250,000 clones in the sample, approximately 89% were seen once. The sequencing input was peripheral blood. The receptors come from a man aged 40-55 years with active or convalescent COVID-19.

The V call is TRBV28, the J call TRBJ1-1, with a weak D call TRBD1 (6 bases). The CDR3 length is 15 residues. V was pared by 6 bases and J by 6 bases, with 20 bases between. Looked up from germline, CDR1 is MDHEN and CDR2 is SYDVKM. The CDR3 DNA is TGTGCCAGCAGCCCAAGTCGGCAGGGGAGGGCTGAAGCTTTCTTT. Encoded protein: CASSPSRQGRAEAFF.

The J gene is TRBJ2-1, the V gene TRBV5-1; D possibly corresponds to TRBD1 (6 bases). V lost 6 bases, J lost 8 bases, and 9 bases lay in between. Germline values: CDR1 SGHRS, CDR2 YFSETQ. There are 11 residues in the CDR3. This CDR3 is CASKGVDEQFF. The CDR3 DNA sequence: TGCGCCAGCAAGGGGGTCGATGAGCAGTTCTTC.

This clone was observed once. This rearrangement joins TRBV5-1 to TRBJ1-2; D is unresolved. The germline gives CDR1 SGHRS, CDR2 YFSETQ. With 4 bases removed from V and 4 bases from J, the gap between germline ends came to 14 bases. This CDR3 comprises 14 residues. Here the CDR3 DNA reads TGCGCCAGCAGCCCATTATACCGACTCTATGGCTACACCTTC. This codes for CASSPLYRLYGYTF.